The 7 T cell receptor beta chains given below trace back to one sample, sequenced in a study of cytomegalovirus exposure and HLA in healthy donors. Amplification used 60 Vbeta primers and 13 Jbeta primers. Only in-frame clones appear in the TCRdb table, and some are missing; sequencing was by immunoSEQ multiplex PCR. The repertoire has some 180,000 clones, about four fifths of them found once; the top ten carry 1.9%. The sample was PBMCs. These receptors all stem from a woman in her twenties or thirties in good health and CMV-seronegative.

The rearrangement links TRBV5-1 to TRBJ1-1, with 8 bases matching TRBD1. Germline V lookup: CDR1 SGHRS, CDR2 YFSETQ. V shed 4 bases and J 4 bases; nucleotides not matched to a gene: 6. The CDR3 extends over 14 amino acids. The CDR3 reads CASSNSGGITEAFF. Written as DNA, the CDR3 is TGCGCCAGCAGCAATTCAGGGGGCATCACTGAAGCTTTCTTT.

CDR3 amino acids: CASSPGKGGGADTQYF. The CDR3 region has the DNA TGCGCCAGCAGCCCGGGAAAGGGCGGGGGGGCAGATACGCAGTATTTT. The rearrangement joins TRBV4-3 to TRBJ2-3; 9 bases are shared with TRBD2. The V segment lost 4 bases and the J segment 4 bases; nucleotides outside the gene matches: 9. Looked up from germline, CDR1 is LGHNA and CDR2 is YSLEER. This CDR3 has 16 amino acids.

The J gene is TRBJ2-6, the V gene TRBV30; maybe TRBD1 (5 bases). Trimming cost V 3 bases and J 3 bases, with 15 bases left between them. The V gene's germline CDR1 is GTSNPN and CDR2 SVGIG (reference sequence). CDR3 size: 16 residues. This chain's CDR3 is CAWSALQALGANVLTF. DNA for the CDR3: TGTGCCTGGAGCGCATTACAGGCGCTTGGGGCCAACGTCCTGACTTTC. Full variable domain (remainder filled in from reference TRBV30 and TRBJ2-6): SQTIHQWPATLVQPVGSPLSLECTVEGTSNPNLYWYRQAAGRGLQLLFYSVGIGQISSEVPQNLSASRPQDRQFILSSKKLLLSDSGFYLCAWSALQALGANVLTFGAGSRLTVL.

V is TRBV6-1 and J is TRBJ1-1; no firm D call. This CDR3 spans 13 amino acids. The germline V gene has CDR1 MNHNS and CDR2 SASEGT. V lost 2 bases and J 4 bases, leaving 8 bases between the germline ends. Written as DNA, the CDR3 is TGTGCCAGCAGTGAAAACGAGGTCACTGAAGCTTTCTTT. It translates to CASSENEVTEAFF.

The V call is TRBV7-6, the J call TRBJ1-3, with D possibly matching TRBD1 (5 bases). Germline V lookup: CDR1 SGHVS, CDR2 FNYEAQ. Trimming left V 2 bases short and J 3 bases short, with 20 bases between. This CDR3 region has 18 residues. The CDR3 DNA reads as TGTGCCAGCAGCTTACAAATCTTAGCGGGGGAAGGTGGAAACACCATATATTTT. It specifies CASSLQILAGEGGNTIYF.

This clone turned up a few times. The chain links TRBV4-3 to TRBJ1-1, with 9 bases aligning to TRBD1. Trimming took 4 bases from V and 5 from J; bases not matched to a gene: 11. The CDR3 totals 16 residues. Germline CDR1 LGHNA, CDR2 YSLEER. Written as DNA, the CDR3 is TGCGCCAGCAGCCTCGACAGGGGGATAGGGGCTACTGAAGCTTTCTTT. It translates to CASSLDRGIGATEAFF.

This clone occurred once. The chain employs TRBV19 and TRBJ1-1; D might be TRBD1 (6 bases). Germline CDR1 and CDR2: LNHDA and SQIVND (reference sequence). V dropped 2 bases and J dropped 0 bases, with 7 bases sitting between them. This CDR3 has 14 residues. CDR3: CASSISGVNTEAFF. The CDR3 DNA reads TGTGCCAGTAGTATATCAGGGGTGAACACTGAAGCTTTCTTT.